Each of the 16 T cell receptor beta chains below was sequenced from the same sample in a study of cytomegalovirus exposure and HLA in healthy donors. It was with 60 Vbeta and 13 Jbeta primers that the PCR ran. Produced via immunoSEQ multiplex PCR; TCRdb's table is partial and in-frame only. The table lists a few hundred thousand clones, about 80% of them singletons. The specimen sequenced was PBMCs. All receptors derive from a woman aged 45 to 65 in good health and CMV-seropositive.

This clone was counted a single time. The gene calls are TRBV29-1 and TRBJ2-3; D remains ambiguous. The V gene's germline CDR1 is SQVTM and CDR2 ANQGSEA. The CDR3 has 12 amino acids. V was cut by 4 bases and J by 9 bases, with 14 bases left in between. The CDR3 DNA follows: TGCAGCGTTGGAACCCCAACTCGGACGCAGTATTTT. This gives the protein CSVGTPTRTQYF.

The V gene is TRBV7-9, the J gene TRBJ1-2; 7 bases are shared with TRBD1. The CDR3 consists of 15 residues. Losses at the gene ends were 5 bases for V and 5 bases for J; bases not matched to a gene: 11. CDR1 is SEHNR and CDR2 is FQNEAQ in the germline V gene (reference sequence). The CDR3 bases are TGTGCCAGCAGCCCTCGCGAGGGGGCGCGGTATGGCTACACCTTC. It translates to CASSPREGARYGYTF.

The rearrangement joins TRBV30 to TRBJ2-2, with a possible D match to TRBD2 (5 bases). Germline CDR1 is GTSNPN and CDR2 is SVGIG (reference sequence). The length of the CDR3 is 14 residues. The germline V and J ends were trimmed by 4 bases and 5 bases, with 14 bases remaining between them. The CDR3 loop is CAWMTIPGTGELFF. The CDR3 DNA reads as TGTGCCTGGATGACCATACCGGGGACCGGGGAGCTGTTTTTT.

The gene calls are TRBV10-3 and TRBJ2-3; D perhaps matches TRBD2 (6 bases). Trimming cost V 2 bases and J 5 bases, with 17 bases left between them. Germline CDR1 and CDR2: ENHRY and SYGVKD. This CDR3 spans 16 amino acids. The CDR3, as DNA: TGTGCCATCAGTGAGCCTCGGGGCCCCGGGGGAGATACGCAGTATTTT. This encodes CAISEPRGPGGDTQYF.

This chain links TRBV28 with TRBJ2-5; perhaps TRBD2 as D (6 bases). The CDR3 loop spans 14 amino acids. Trimming removed 6 bases at V and 4 bases at J, with 15 bases between. Germline V gene sequence: CDR1 MDHEN, CDR2 SYDVKM. DNA for the CDR3: TGTGCCAGCAGCGGTAGCGGACTGCGAGAGACCCAGTACTTC. Its protein product is CASSGSGLRETQYF.

This sequence joins TRBV7-2 and TRBJ1-6; the D gene is possibly TRBD1 (6 bases). This CDR3 has 18 residues. V gave up 5 bases and J gave up 0 bases, with 17 bases separating them. Per germline, CDR1 SGHTA and CDR2 FQGNSA. The CDR3: CASSHPGVGSSYNSPLHF. As DNA, the CDR3 is TGTGCCAGCAGCCATCCAGGGGTGGGTAGCTCCTATAATTCACCCCTCCACTTT. Variable domain in full (rest from reference TRBV7-2 and TRBJ1-6): GAGVSQSPSNKVTEKGKDVELRCDPISGHTALYWYRQSLGQGLEFLIYFQGNSAPDKSGLPSDRFSAERTGGSVSTLTIQRTQQEDSAVYLCASSHPGVGSSYNSPLHFGNGTRLTVT.

The rearrangement uses TRBV13 and TRBJ2-1, with TRBD2 matching over 8 bases. The CDR3 is 14 amino acids. V shed 8 bases and J 3 bases; nucleotides not matched to a gene: 6. Germline assignment: CDR1 PRHDT and CDR2 FYEKMQ (reference sequence). The CDR3 sequence: CASLTSGIYNEQFF. The CDR3 nucleotides are TGTGCCAGCCTTACTAGCGGTATCTACAATGAGCAGTTCTTC. Full variable domain (remainder filled in from reference TRBV13 and TRBJ2-1): AAGVIQSPRHLIKEKRETATLKCYPIPRHDTVYWYQQGPGQDPQFLISFYEKMQSDKGSIPDRFSAQQFSDYHSELNMSSLELGDSALYFCASLTSGIYNEQFFGPGTRLTVL.

This chain connects TRBV7-6 to TRBJ1-5, with a tentative D call TRBD1 (5 bases). With 5 bases removed from V and 5 bases from J, the gap between germline ends came to 13 bases. Germline V lookup: CDR1 SGHVS, CDR2 FNYEAQ. This CDR3 comprises 14 residues. The CDR3 loop is CASSRAGLHQPQHF. CDR3 nucleotides: TGTGCCAGCAGCCGAGCAGGGTTGCATCAGCCCCAGCATTTT. Combining the CDR3 with reference TRBV7-6 and TRBJ1-5 gives the whole variable domain GAGVSQSPRYKVTKRGQDVALRCDPISGHVSLYWYRQALGQGPEFLTYFNYEAQQDKSGLPNDRFSAERPEGSISTLTIQRTEQRDSAMYRCASSRAGLHQPQHFGDGTRLSIL.

The chain carries TRBV4-1 and TRBJ1-1; 9 nucleotides line up with TRBD1. The V segment lost 4 bases and the J segment 10 bases; nucleotides outside the gene matches: 16. This CDR3 is 16 amino acids long. Germline V gene lookup returns CDR1 MGHRA and CDR2 YSYEKL. CDR3 sequence: CASSPMSRDRADVAFF. CDR3 bases: TGCGCCAGCAGCCCCATGAGTAGGGACAGGGCCGATGTAGCTTTCTTT.

This clone was picked up one time. The genes are TRBV18 and TRBJ2-3, with 10 bases matching TRBD2. Germline loops: CDR1 KGHSH, CDR2 LQKENI. V shed 1 base and J 6 bases; nucleotides not matched to a gene: 7. CDR3 length: 16 amino acids. The CDR3 DNA is TGTGCCAGCTCACCACGGAGCGGGGGGGCCATTGATACGCAGTATTTT. The encoded protein is CASSPRSGGAIDTQYF.

The rearrangement links TRBV27 to TRBJ2-1; 8 bases map to TRBD2. Trimming took 5 bases from V and 0 from J; bases not matched to a gene: 6. There are 16 residues in the CDR3. Per the germline V gene, CDR1 is MNHEY and CDR2 is SMNVEV (reference sequence). The CDR3 DNA is TGTGCCAGCAGTCTCCACCTAGCGGGCTCCTACAATGAGCAGTTCTTC. Translated, it gives CASSLHLAGSYNEQFF.

The rearrangement joins TRBV11-2 to TRBJ2-1; a weak D match, TRBD1 (5 bases). There are 13 residues in the CDR3. The germline V gene encodes CDR1 SGHAT and CDR2 FQNNGV. Trimming removed 3 bases at V and 12 bases at J, with 15 bases between. CDR3 sequence (DNA): TGTGCCAGCAGCTTCTCACGCTCAGGGTTGCAGTTCTTC. This codes for CASSFSRSGLQFF.

V gene TRBV6-1 combines with J gene TRBJ2-2, with D uncertain. The germline V gene encodes CDR1 MNHNS and CDR2 SASEGT. Trimming cost V 6 bases and J 6 bases, with 8 bases left between them. This CDR3 region has 12 residues. The CDR3 is CASSPYPGELFF. Here the CDR3 DNA reads TGTGCCAGCAGCCCGTATCCCGGGGAGCTGTTTTTT.

This clone has more than one count but fewer than ten. Because the CDR3's place on the DNA is in doubt, the DNA is left out and the CDR3 is given as listed by TCRdb. This chain joins TRBV21-1 and TRBJ1-5; the D call TRBD1 from the table was never checked on the DNA. TRBV21-1 is an annotated pseudogene. The CDR3 spans 18 amino acids, including both terminal residues. The CDR3 sequence is CASSKVFGTGNSNQPQHF.

The chain employs TRBV5-4 and TRBJ2-5; no reliable D call. The germline V and J ends were trimmed by 0 bases and 4 bases, with 7 bases remaining between them. Germline assignment: CDR1 SGHNT and CDR2 YYREEE (reference sequence). This CDR3 has 13 amino acids. Written as DNA, the CDR3 is TGTGCCAGCAGCTTGGCCTCCTTAGAGACCCAGTACTTC. Translated, it gives CASSLASLETQYF.

This rearrangement joins TRBV7-8 to TRBJ1-5; 8 nucleotides agree with TRBD1. V lost 5 bases to trimming and J lost 7 bases; unmatched junction nucleotides: 7. This CDR3 has 14 amino acids. Germline CDR1 and CDR2: SGHVS and FQNEAQ. CDR3 coding DNA: TGTGCCAGCAGCATCAACAGGGGGAACCAGCCCCAGCATTTT. Its protein is CASSINRGNQPQHF.